Listed below are T cell receptor beta chains from one sample, sequenced in a study of response to subunit inactivated influenza vaccine. Using its own MiXCR run on the RT-PCR reads, TCRdb lists one record per CDR3 protein. The sample lists about 300,000 distinct CDR3 sequences; around a fifth were seen once. The source material was PBMCs from blood, sampled about 19 months after vaccination. Receptors were obtained from a man aged 50 to 69 who received an inactivated influenza vaccine. The CDR3 runs from the conserved cysteine through the conserved F or W.

V gene,J gene,CDR3 protein
TRBV10-3,TRBJ1-3,CAISEGDRGTGNTIYF
TRBV4-2,TRBJ2-7,CASSQEHSGTGRNEQYF
TRBV20-1,TRBJ2-5,CSAARTAQETQYF
TRBV4-3,TRBJ2-3,CASSQEPGPAEYF
TRBV20-1,TRBJ2-3,CSASRTNTDTQYF
TRBV6-5,TRBJ2-3,CASSYSGLGTDTQYF
TRBV3-1,TRBJ2-2,CASTPLKTNTGELFF
TRBV20-1,TRBJ2-7,CSARDMMTGTYNEQYF
TRBV4-3,TRBJ1-1,CASSQVWNTEAFF
TRBV6-1,TRBJ2-4,CASTTQGRENIQYF
TRBV4-1,TRBJ2-5,CASSTGTLYQETQYF